The next 27 T cell receptor beta chains were all read from a single sample in a study of shared clonotypes between healthy human individuals. Sequencing used immunoSEQ multiplex PCR; TCRdb keeps in-frame clones, though not all of them. The repertoire consists of 2,500,000 or so clones, with around nine tenths occurring once and the leading ten covering more than 0.12%. Sequencing was performed on naive CD4+ T cells sorted from blood. The subset denotes: CD45RA+ positively selected. The receptors were gathered from a man younger than 35 in good health.

This chain links TRBV7-6 with TRBJ2-5, with 9 nucleotides matching TRBD1. The CDR3 runs to 15 residues. V trimming: 4 bases; J trimming: 3 bases; junction bases outside the gene matches: 6. Germline CDR1 SGHVS, CDR2 FNYEAQ. The CDR3 DNA is TGTGCCAGCAGCTACCATAGGACAGGGGAAGAGACCCAGTACTTC. This translates into CASSYHRTGEETQYF.

The chain joins TRBV5-1 to TRBJ2-5; 10 positions agree with TRBD2. CDR1 is SGHRS, CDR2 YFSETQ, per germline. The CDR3 contains 16 residues. After removal of 2 bases from V and 5 bases from J, the junction contained 9 bases not matched to a gene. The CDR3 is CASSFYLAGEGETQYF. CDR3 nucleotide sequence: TGCGCCAGCAGCTTTTACCTAGCGGGAGAGGGTGAGACCCAGTACTTC. Full variable domain (rest looked up from reference TRBV5-1 and TRBJ2-5): KAGVTQTPRYLIKTRGQQVTLSCSPISGHRSVSWYQQTPGQGLQFLFEYFSETQRNKGNFPGRFSGRQFSNSRSEMNVSTLELGDSALYLCASSFYLAGEGETQYFGPGTRLLVL.

CDR3 sequence: CAISGGRALNTEAFF. In DNA, the CDR3 is TGTGCCATCAGTGGCGGGCGGGCACTGAACACTGAAGCTTTCTTT. V gene TRBV10-3 combines with J gene TRBJ1-1; D not resolved. Germline values: CDR1 ENHRY, CDR2 SYGVKD. The CDR3 consists of 15 residues. Trimming took 4 bases from V and 0 from J, leaving 12 bases between them.

This chain connects TRBV4-2 to TRBJ2-2; 8 bases are shared with TRBD2. The CDR3 totals 18 residues. The trim removed 1 base at V and 1 base at J, leaving 8 bases unmatched. Germline loops: CDR1 LGHNA, CDR2 YNFKEQ. The CDR3, as DNA: TGTGCCAGCAGCCAAGCCGCCCTAGCGGGCAGGAACACCGGGGAGCTGTTTTTT. This codes for CASSQAALAGRNTGELFF.

This clone occurred once. The gene calls are TRBV6-6 and TRBJ2-7, with 8 bases identical to TRBD1. The CDR3 totals 15 residues. J lost 6 bases, V lost 2 bases, and 9 bases had no gene match. Germline lookup yields CDR1 MNHNY and CDR2 SVGAGI (reference sequence). As DNA, the CDR3 is TGTGCCAGCAGTTACGTTCAGGGGGCTGTTTCCGAGCAGTACTTC. Translating gives CASSYVQGAVSEQYF.

This chain uses TRBV7-8 with TRBJ2-3; D not resolved. Germline V gives CDR1 SGHVS, CDR2 FQNEAQ. The CDR3 has 14 amino acids. Trimming pared 2 bases from V and 0 bases from J, leaving 6 bases between. The CDR3 spells CASSLSHSTDTQYF. As DNA, the CDR3 is TGTGCCAGCAGCTTATCACATAGCACAGATACGCAGTATTTT.

About this clone: Other DNA sequences in this sample translate to the same CDR3. The chain has TRBV20-1 and TRBJ1-1; no clear D gene. V lost 3 bases to trimming and J lost 5 bases, with 4 bases between them. The germline gives CDR1 DFQATT, CDR2 SNEGSKA (reference sequence). The CDR3 sequence is 10 residues long. The CDR3 sequence: CSARGTEAFF. DNA of the CDR3: TGCAGTGCTAGGGGGACTGAAGCTTTCTTT.

In nucleotides, the CDR3 is TGTGCCAGCAGCTTGGTGTCGGGACGGGGGAATTCACCCCTCCACTTT. Its translation: CASSLVSGRGNSPLHF. The chain couples TRBV5-4 to TRBJ1-6; D might be TRBD1 (5 bases). The CDR3 spans 16 residues. Germline values: CDR1 SGHNT, CDR2 YYREEE (reference sequence). The V and J ends lost 0 bases and 7 bases respectively, with 14 bases between them.

The rearrangement uses TRBV5-6 and TRBJ2-3; D unclear. Germline lookup yields CDR1 SGHDT and CDR2 YYEEEE. There are 14 residues in the CDR3. Trimming stripped 5 bases from V and 2 bases from J, with 12 bases between. CDR3 in DNA: TGTGCCAGCAGGCCGGGTCCCTCCACAGATACGCAGTATTTT. It translates to CASRPGPSTDTQYF. The full variable domain, in which reference TRBV5-6 and TRBJ2-3 provide the parts outside the CDR3, is DAGVTQSPTHLIKTRGQQVTLRCSPKSGHDTVSWYQQALGQGPQFIFQYYEEEERQRGNFPDRFSGHQFPNYSSELNVNALLLGDSALYLCASRPGPSTDTQYFGPGTRLTVL.

The chain carries TRBV10-2 and TRBJ2-2, with D possibly matching TRBD2 (5 bases). V was pared by 4 bases and J by 0 bases, with 6 bases between. There are 14 residues in the CDR3. In germline, CDR1 is WSHSY, CDR2 SAAADI. The CDR3 sequence: CASSVATNTGELFF. CDR3 DNA: TGCGCCAGCAGTGTAGCGACGAACACCGGGGAGCTGTTTTTT.

The chain is built from TRBV5-1 and TRBJ2-3; D is ambiguous. CDR3 length equals 14 residues. Germline V lookup: CDR1 SGHRS, CDR2 YFSETQ. The V end was cut by 4 bases, the J end by 5 bases, with 14 bases between. The chain's CDR3 is CASSLARWVDTQYF. The CDR3 DNA reads as TGCGCCAGCAGCCTGGCCCGGTGGGTAGATACGCAGTATTTT.

For this clone: Other nucleotide sequences in the sample specify the same CDR3. V is TRBV30 and J is TRBJ1-1; D unclear. This CDR3 is 13 amino acids long. Germline V gives CDR1 GTSNPN, CDR2 SVGIG (reference sequence). V was cut by 0 bases and J by 0 bases, with 5 bases left in between. CDR3 sequence (DNA): TGTGCCTGGAGTGTAGGTGTGAACACTGAAGCTTTCTTT. Its protein is CAWSVGVNTEAFF.

The table lists this clone with a few counts. This chain joins TRBV7-9 and TRBJ1-5; D unclear. V lost 5 bases to trimming and J lost 5 bases, with 7 bases between them. Germline loops: CDR1 SEHNR, CDR2 FQNEAQ (reference sequence). The CDR3 sequence is 12 residues long. The CDR3 loop is CASSPSYQPQHF. CDR3 DNA sequence: TGTGCCAGCAGCCCTAGTTATCAGCCCCAGCATTTT. Filled out from reference TRBV7-9 and TRBJ1-5, the complete variable domain reads DTGVSQNPRHKITKRGQNVTFRCDPISEHNRLYWYRQTLGQGPEFLTYFQNEAQLEKSRLLSDRFSAERPKGSFSTLEIQRTEQGDSAMYLCASSPSYQPQHFGDGTRLSIL.

The rearrangement uses TRBV19 and TRBJ2-7, with 9 positions matching TRBD2. Per germline, CDR1 LNHDA and CDR2 SQIVND (reference sequence). Trimming removed 3 bases from V and 0 bases from J; junction bases left unmatched: 6. The CDR3 sequence is 16 residues long. The CDR3 bases are TGTGCCAGTAGTATTGGTCTAGCGGGGATCTCCTACGAGCAGTACTTC. Its protein is CASSIGLAGISYEQYF.

A few counts support this clone. V usage is TRBV7-2 and J usage is TRBJ1-2; 8 bases align to TRBD1. The length of the CDR3 is 14 residues. The germline V gene encodes CDR1 SGHTA and CDR2 FQGNSA. Germline trimming cut 5 bases from V and 6 bases from J; bases unmatched to any gene: 8. Here the CDR3 DNA reads TGTGCCAGCAGCGACAGGACAGGGCAGGATGGCTACACCTTC. Translation: CASSDRTGQDGYTF.

This chain uses TRBV7-9 with TRBJ1-2; 8 positions agree with TRBD1. The CDR3 loop spans 14 amino acids. From germline, CDR1 is SEHNR and CDR2 FQNEAQ (reference sequence). The V and J ends lost 5 bases and 2 bases, in that order; junction bases with no gene match: 4. The CDR3 DNA follows: TGTGCCAGCAGCCCACAGGGGGAAAACTATGGCTACACCTTC. This codes for CASSPQGENYGYTF.

This chain connects TRBV6-5 to TRBJ2-1; tentatively, D is TRBD1 or TRBD2 (6 bases each). CDR1 and CDR2 from the germline V gene are MNHEY and SVGAGI. This CDR3 is 16 amino acids long. V gave up 0 bases and J gave up 2 bases, with 11 bases separating them. CDR3 nucleotide sequence: TGTGCCAGCAGTTACTCACCGAGGGGGGCCTACAATGAGCAGTTCTTC. Protein sequence: CASSYSPRGAYNEQFF.

The V gene is TRBV28, the J gene TRBJ2-5; D perhaps matches TRBD1 (7 bases). V lost 1 base, J lost 5 bases, and 14 bases lay in between. Per the germline V gene, CDR1 is MDHEN and CDR2 is SYDVKM. This CDR3 region has 15 residues. The CDR3 protein is CASSLFQGGGETQYF. The CDR3 nucleotides read TGTGCCAGCAGTTTATTCCAGGGGGGAGGTGAGACCCAGTACTTC. Full variable domain (missing parts from reference TRBV28 and TRBJ2-5): DVKVTQSSRYLVKRTGEKVFLECVQDMDHENMFWYRQDPGLGLRLIYFSYDVKMKEKGDIPEGYSVSREKKERFSLILESASTNQTSMYLCASSLFQGGGETQYFGPGTRLLVL.

Concerning this clone: The junction departs from germline at one end; a sequencing error may be responsible. The V call is TRBV5-1, the J call TRBJ2-2; no definite D call. The CDR3 runs 15 residues. Germline values: CDR1 SGHRS, CDR2 YFSETQ. The DNA for the CDR3 is TGCGCCAGCAGCCCCGTTGGGCAGGCCACCAGGGAGCTGTTTTTT. Its translation is CASSPVGQATRELFF.

This chain uses TRBV10-1 with TRBJ2-7; tentative D call: TRBD1 (6 bases). This CDR3 has 15 residues. Germline assignment: CDR1 WNHNN and CDR2 SYGVQD (reference sequence). The ends were cut back, 4 bases at V and 2 bases at J, with 15 bases in the middle. The CDR3, as DNA: TGCGCCAGCAGTGGTGAACAGGGTACGACCTACGAGCAGTACTTC. This translates into CASSGEQGTTYEQYF.

The V gene is TRBV25-1, the J gene TRBJ2-7, with D hard to call. The CDR3 sequence is 15 residues long. V shed 4 bases and J shed 3 bases, with 16 bases lying between them. The germline gives CDR1 MGHDK, CDR2 SYGVNS. CDR3 amino acids: CASSVGGKALYEQYF. The CDR3 DNA follows: TGTGCCAGCAGTGTAGGCGGCAAAGCCCTCTACGAGCAGTACTTC.

This clone was observed a single time. The chain recombines TRBV30 with TRBJ2-3; TRBD2 matches at 8 bases. The CDR3 loop spans 14 amino acids. Germline loops: CDR1 GTSNPN, CDR2 SVGIG (reference sequence). The trim removed 2 bases at V and 4 bases at J, leaving 5 bases unmatched. CDR3 nucleotides: TGTGCCTGGAGTAAGCGGGAGTTGCCAGATACGCAGTATTTT. It specifies CAWSKRELPDTQYF.

As concerns this clone: The sample holds other DNA sequences that translate to the same CDR3. This chain joins TRBV18 and TRBJ2-7; D remains unclear. Trimming removed 0 bases at V and 3 bases at J, with 6 bases between. The CDR3 has 13 residues. Looked up from germline, CDR1 is KGHSH and CDR2 is LQKENI. CDR3 nucleotides: TGTGCCAGCTCACCACCGCCGGGCTACGAGCAGTACTTC. Translating it yields CASSPPPGYEQYF.

The chain couples TRBV30 to TRBJ1-6; TRBD1 aligns across 7 bases. This CDR3 has 14 amino acids. The V gene end was trimmed by 4 bases and the J gene end by 5 bases; junction bases not matched to a gene: 5. CDR1 is GTSNPN and CDR2 is SVGIG in the germline V gene (reference sequence). The CDR3 spells CAWMTGKDNSPLHF. CDR3 in DNA: TGTGCCTGGATGACAGGGAAGGATAATTCACCCCTCCACTTT.

The chain is built from TRBV7-2 and TRBJ2-3; perhaps TRBD2 as D (5 bases). V gave up 2 bases and J gave up 2 bases, with 17 bases separating them. Germline CDR1 is SGHTA and CDR2 is FQGNSA. The CDR3 contains 17 residues. CDR3 DNA sequence: TGTGCCAGCAGCTTACTCCCCCAGCGGTACACCACAGATACGCAGTATTTT. Its protein is CASSLLPQRYTTDTQYF. Drawing the rest from reference TRBV7-2 and TRBJ2-3, the complete variable domain is GAGVSQSPSNKVTEKGKDVELRCDPISGHTALYWYRQSLGQGLEFLIYFQGNSAPDKSGLPSDRFSAERTGGSVSTLTIQRTQQEDSAVYLCASSLLPQRYTTDTQYFGPGTRLTVL.

V is TRBV10-2 and J is TRBJ2-1; 7 bases map to TRBD1. There are 14 residues in the CDR3. The trim removed 10 bases at V and 3 bases at J, leaving 9 bases unmatched. The germline CDR1 and CDR2 sequences are WSHSY and SAAADI. The CDR3: CATLDGTDYNEQFF. In DNA form, the CDR3 reads TGCGCCACCCTCGATGGGACAGACTACAATGAGCAGTTCTTC.

This chain joins TRBV18 and TRBJ2-3, with 9 bases fitting TRBD1. CDR1 and CDR2 (germline): KGHSH, LQKENI. V shed 2 bases, J shed 2 bases, and the junction held 2 bases outside the gene matches. The CDR3 sequence is 15 residues long. CDR3 in DNA: TGTGCCAGCTCACCAGGGGACAGGGACACAGATACGCAGTATTTT. This translates into CASSPGDRDTDTQYF.